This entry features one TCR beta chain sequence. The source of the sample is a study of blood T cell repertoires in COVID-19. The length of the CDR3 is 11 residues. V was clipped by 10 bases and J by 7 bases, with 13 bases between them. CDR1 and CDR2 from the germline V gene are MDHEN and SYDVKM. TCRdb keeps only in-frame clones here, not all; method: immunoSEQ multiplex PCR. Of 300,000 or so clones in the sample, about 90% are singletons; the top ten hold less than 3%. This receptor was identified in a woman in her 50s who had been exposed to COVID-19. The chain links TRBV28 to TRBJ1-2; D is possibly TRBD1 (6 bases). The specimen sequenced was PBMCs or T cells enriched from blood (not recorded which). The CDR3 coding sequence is TGTGCCATCTCGGGCAGGGGTGGCTACACCTTC. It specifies CAISGRGGYTF.